There are many counts of the clone carrying this TCR beta chain. This entry belongs to a study of T cells in Graves' hyperthyroidism and ophthalmopathy. There were TCR beta CDR3 regions amplified from RNA transcripts. Using the HTBI primer set, a first-round RT-PCR was run on the TCR CDR3. MiXCR, applied by TCRdb to the multiplex PCR reads, yields one record per CDR3 protein. The profile shows about 640,000 distinct CDR3 sequences, more than 14% of them singletons. Germline values: CDR1 SNHLY, CDR2 FYNNEI. Trimming took 8 bases from V and 1 from J; bases not matched to a gene: 8. This CDR3 spans 15 amino acids.

Sequencing used blood. The clonotype comes from a woman between 50 and 59 years old with Graves' ophthalmopathy. The V and J genes are TRBV2 and TRBJ1-5; 7 nucleotides match TRBD1. The DNA of the CDR3 is TGTGCCAGCGGGAGAGACAGGGCGAGCAATCAGCCCCAGCATTTT. Translating gives CASGRDRASNQPQHF.